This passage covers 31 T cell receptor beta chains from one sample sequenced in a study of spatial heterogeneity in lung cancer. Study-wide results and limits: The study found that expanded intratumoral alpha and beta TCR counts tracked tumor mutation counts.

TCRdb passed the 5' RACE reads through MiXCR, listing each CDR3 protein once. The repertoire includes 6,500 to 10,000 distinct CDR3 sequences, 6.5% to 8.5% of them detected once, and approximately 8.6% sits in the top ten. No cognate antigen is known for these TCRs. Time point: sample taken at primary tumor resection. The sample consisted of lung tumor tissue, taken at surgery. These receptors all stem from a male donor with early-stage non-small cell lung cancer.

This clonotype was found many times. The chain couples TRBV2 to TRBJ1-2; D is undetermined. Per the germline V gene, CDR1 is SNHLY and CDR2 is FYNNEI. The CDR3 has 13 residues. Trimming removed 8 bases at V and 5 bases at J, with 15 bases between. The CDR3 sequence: CASRGQEGYGYTF. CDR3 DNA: TGTGCCAGCCGAGGGCAGGAAGGGTATGGCTACACCTTC.

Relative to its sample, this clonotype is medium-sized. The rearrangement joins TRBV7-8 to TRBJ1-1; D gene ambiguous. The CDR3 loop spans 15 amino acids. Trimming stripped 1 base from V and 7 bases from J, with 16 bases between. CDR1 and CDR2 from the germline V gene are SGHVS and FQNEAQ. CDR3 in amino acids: CASSLGPQASVEAFF. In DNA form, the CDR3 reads TGTGCCAGCAGCTTAGGGCCTCAAGCTTCCGTTGAAGCTTTCTTT.

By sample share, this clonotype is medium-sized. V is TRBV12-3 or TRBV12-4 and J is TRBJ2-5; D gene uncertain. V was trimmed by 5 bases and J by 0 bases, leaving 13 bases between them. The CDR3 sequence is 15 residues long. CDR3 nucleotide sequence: TGTGCCAGCAGTCCCAGTGGACCTCACCAAGAGACCCAGTACTTC. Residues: CASSPSGPHQETQYF.

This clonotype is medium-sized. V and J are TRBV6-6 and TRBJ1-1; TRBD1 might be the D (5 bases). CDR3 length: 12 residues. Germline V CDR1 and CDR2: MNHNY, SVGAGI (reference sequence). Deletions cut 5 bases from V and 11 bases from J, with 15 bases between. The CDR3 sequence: CASSGGTGEAFF. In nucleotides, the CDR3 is TGTGCCAGCAGTGGCGGGACGGGTGAGGCTTTCTTT.

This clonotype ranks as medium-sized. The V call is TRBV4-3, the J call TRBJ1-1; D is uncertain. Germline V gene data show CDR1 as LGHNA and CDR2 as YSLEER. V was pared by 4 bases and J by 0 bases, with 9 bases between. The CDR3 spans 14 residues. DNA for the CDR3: TGCGCCAGCAGCCCATCACTGATGAACACTGAAGCTTTCTTT. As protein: CASSPSLMNTEAFF.

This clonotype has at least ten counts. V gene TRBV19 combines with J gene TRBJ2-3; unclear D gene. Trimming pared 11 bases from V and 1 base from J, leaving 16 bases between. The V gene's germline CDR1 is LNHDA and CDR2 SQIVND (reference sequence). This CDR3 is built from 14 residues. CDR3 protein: CAAGDRAGTDTQYF. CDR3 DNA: TGTGCCGCTGGAGATCGGGCGGGCACAGATACGCAGTATTTT.

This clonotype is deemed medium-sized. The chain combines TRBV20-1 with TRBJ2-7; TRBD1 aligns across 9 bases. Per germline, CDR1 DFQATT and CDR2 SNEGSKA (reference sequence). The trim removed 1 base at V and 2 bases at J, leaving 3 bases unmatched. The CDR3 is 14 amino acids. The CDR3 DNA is TGCAGTGCTAGAGGGGACAGGGATACCTACGAGCAGTACTTC. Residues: CSARGDRDTYEQYF.

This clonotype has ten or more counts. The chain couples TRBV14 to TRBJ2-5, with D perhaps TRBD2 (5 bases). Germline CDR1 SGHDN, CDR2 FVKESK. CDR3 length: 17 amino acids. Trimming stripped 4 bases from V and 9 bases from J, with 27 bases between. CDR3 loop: CASSPSLAAARHGAQYF. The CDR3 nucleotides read TGTGCCAGCAGCCCCTCGTTGGCAGCGGCGCGGCATGGGGCCCAGTACTTC.

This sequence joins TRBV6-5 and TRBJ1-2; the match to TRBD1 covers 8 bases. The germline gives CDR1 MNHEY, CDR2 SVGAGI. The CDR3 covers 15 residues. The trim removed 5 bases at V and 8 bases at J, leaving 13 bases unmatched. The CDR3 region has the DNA TGTGCCAGCAGTACCGGGGCAGGGGGCTCGAAGGGCTACACCTTC. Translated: CASSTGAGGSKGYTF.

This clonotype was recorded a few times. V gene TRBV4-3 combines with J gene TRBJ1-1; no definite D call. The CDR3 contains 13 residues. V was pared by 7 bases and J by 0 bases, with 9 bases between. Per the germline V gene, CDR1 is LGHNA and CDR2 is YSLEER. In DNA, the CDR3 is TGCGCCAGCAAGGGCCACATGAACACTGAAGCTTTCTTT. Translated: CASKGHMNTEAFF.

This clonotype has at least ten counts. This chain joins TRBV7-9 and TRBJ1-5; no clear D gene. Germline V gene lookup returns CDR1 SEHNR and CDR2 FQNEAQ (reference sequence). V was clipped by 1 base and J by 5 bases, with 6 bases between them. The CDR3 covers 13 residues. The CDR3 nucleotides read TGTGCCAGCAGCTTAGAGGGAGATCAGCCCCAGCATTTT. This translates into CASSLEGDQPQHF.

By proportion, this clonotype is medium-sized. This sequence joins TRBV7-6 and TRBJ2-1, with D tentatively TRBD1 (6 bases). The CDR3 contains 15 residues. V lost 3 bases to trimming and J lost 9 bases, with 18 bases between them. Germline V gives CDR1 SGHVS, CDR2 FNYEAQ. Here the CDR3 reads CASSLMGAGRGEQFF. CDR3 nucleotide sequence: TGTGCCAGCAGCTTGATGGGGGCAGGAAGGGGTGAGCAGTTCTTC.

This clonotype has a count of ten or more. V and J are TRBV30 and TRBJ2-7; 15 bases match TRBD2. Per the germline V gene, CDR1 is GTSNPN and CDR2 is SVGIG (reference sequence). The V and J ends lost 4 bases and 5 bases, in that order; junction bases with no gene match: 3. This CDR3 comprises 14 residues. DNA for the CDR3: TGTGCCTGGACTAGGACTAGCGGGAGGGACGAGCAGTACTTC. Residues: CAWTRTSGRDEQYF.

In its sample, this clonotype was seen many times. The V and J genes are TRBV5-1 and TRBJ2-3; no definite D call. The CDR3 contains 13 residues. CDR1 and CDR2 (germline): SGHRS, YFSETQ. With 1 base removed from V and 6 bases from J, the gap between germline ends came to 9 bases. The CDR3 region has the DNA TGCGCCAGCAGCTTGAGGGATCGGGATACGCAGTATTTT. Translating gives CASSLRDRDTQYF.

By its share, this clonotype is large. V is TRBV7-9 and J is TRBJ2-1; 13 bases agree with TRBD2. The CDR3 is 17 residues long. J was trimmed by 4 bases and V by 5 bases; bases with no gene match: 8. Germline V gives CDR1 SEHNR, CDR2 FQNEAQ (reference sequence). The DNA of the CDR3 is TGTGCCAGCAGCCCACGCAGACTAGCGGGGGGTTACAATGAGCAGTTCTTC. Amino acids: CASSPRRLAGGYNEQFF. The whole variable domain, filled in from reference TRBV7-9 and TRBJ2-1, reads DTGVSQNPRHKITKRGQNVTFRCDPISEHNRLYWYRQTLGQGPEFLTYFQNEAQLEKSRLLSDRFSAERPKGSFSTLEIQRTEQGDSAMYLCASSPRRLAGGYNEQFFGPGTRLTVL.

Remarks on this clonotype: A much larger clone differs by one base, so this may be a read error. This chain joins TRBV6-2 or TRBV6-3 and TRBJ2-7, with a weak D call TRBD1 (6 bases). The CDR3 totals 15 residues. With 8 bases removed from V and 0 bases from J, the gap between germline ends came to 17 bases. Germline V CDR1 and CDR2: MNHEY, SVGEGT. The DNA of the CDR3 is TGTGCCAGCTGTGCCCTCGCGGACAGCTCCTACGAGCAGTACTTC. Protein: CASCALADSSYEQYF.

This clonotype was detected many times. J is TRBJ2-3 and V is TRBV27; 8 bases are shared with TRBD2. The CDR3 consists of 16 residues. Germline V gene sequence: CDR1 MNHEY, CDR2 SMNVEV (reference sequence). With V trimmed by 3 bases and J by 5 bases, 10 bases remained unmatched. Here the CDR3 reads CASSFPGGAGGDTQYF. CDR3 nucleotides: TGTGCCAGCAGTTTCCCCGGGGGGGCGGGTGGAGATACGCAGTATTTT.

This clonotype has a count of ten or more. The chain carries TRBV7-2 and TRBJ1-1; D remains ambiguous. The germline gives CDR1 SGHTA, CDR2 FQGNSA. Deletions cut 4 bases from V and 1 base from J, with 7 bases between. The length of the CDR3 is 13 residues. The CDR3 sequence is CASSYFENTEAFF. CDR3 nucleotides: TGTGCCAGCAGCTATTTTGAGAACACTGAAGCTTTCTTT.

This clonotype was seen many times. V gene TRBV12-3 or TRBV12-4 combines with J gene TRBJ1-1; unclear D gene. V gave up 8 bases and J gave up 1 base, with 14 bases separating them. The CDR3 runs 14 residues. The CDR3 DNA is TGTGCCAGCTCCAAAAAGACGGCGAACACTGAAGCTTTCTTT. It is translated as CASSKKTANTEAFF.

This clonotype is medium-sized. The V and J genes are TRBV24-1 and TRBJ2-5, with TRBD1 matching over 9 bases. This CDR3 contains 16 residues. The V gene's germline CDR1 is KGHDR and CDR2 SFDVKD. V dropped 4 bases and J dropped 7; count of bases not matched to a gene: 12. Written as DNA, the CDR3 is TGTGCCACCAGTGACCCTAATTCGGGACAGGGTGCGACCCAGTACTTC. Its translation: CATSDPNSGQGATQYF.

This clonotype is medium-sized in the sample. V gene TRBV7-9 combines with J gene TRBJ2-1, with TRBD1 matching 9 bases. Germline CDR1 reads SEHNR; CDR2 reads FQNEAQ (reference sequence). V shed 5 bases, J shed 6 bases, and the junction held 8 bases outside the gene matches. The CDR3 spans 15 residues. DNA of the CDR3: TGTGCCAGCAGCCAGGGACAGGGAAAGGTCAATGAGCAGTTCTTC. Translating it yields CASSQGQGKVNEQFF.

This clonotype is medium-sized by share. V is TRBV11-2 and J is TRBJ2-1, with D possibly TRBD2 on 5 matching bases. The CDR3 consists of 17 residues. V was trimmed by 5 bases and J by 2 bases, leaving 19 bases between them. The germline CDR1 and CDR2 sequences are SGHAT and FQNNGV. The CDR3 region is CASSPQRGWLAYNEQFF. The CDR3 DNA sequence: TGTGCCAGCAGCCCGCAGAGAGGGTGGTTGGCCTACAATGAGCAGTTCTTC.

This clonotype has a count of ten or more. In DNA form, the CDR3 reads TGCGCCAGCAGCCAAGCACCAGGGGGCGGCGAGCAGTACTTC. Encoded protein: CASSQAPGGGEQYF. The chain carries TRBV4-1 and TRBJ2-7; 8 bases are shared with TRBD1. The V gene's germline CDR1 is MGHRA and CDR2 YSYEKL. The CDR3 has 14 residues. Trimming cost V 1 base and J 6 bases; bases outside gene matches: 5.

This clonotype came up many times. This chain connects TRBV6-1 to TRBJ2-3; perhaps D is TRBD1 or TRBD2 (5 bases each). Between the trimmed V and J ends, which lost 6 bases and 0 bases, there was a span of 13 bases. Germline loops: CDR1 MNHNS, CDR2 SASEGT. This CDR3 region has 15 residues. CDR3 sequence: CASSRLGESTDTQYF. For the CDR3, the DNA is TGTGCCAGCAGCCGTCTGGGGGAAAGCACAGATACGCAGTATTTT.

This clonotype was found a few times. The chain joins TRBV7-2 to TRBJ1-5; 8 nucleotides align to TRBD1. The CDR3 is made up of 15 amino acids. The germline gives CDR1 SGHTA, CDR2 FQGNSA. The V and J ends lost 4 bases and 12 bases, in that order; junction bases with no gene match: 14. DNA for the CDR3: TGTGCCAGCAGCTCGGGGACAGGCCGCGGCGGGATCCAGCATTTT. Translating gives CASSSGTGRGGIQHF.

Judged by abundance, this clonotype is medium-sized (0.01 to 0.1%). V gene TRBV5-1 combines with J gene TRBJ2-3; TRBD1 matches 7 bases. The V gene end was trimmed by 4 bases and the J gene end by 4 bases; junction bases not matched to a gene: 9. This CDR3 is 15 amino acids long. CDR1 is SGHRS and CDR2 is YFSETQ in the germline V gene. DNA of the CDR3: TGCGCCAGCAGCCCGGGACAGCGAGGGTCAGATACGCAGTATTTT. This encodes CASSPGQRGSDTQYF.

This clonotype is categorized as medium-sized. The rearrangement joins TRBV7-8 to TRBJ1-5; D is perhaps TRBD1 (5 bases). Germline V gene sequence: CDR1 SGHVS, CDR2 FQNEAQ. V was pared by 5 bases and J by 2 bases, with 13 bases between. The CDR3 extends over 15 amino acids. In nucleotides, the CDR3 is TGTGCCAGCAGCCCGCAGGGCGGAGGCAATCAGCCCCAGCATTTT. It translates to CASSPQGGGNQPQHF.

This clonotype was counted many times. CDR3 nucleotides: TGTGCCAGCAGCTCCTTCAGGTCTGGGGACTCCTACGAGCAGTACTTC. Its protein is CASSSFRSGDSYEQYF. The chain has TRBV7-9 and TRBJ2-7; D unclear. Germline lookup yields CDR1 SEHNR and CDR2 FQNEAQ (reference sequence). The CDR3 sequence is 16 residues long. V was pared by 4 bases and J by 0 bases, with 16 bases between.

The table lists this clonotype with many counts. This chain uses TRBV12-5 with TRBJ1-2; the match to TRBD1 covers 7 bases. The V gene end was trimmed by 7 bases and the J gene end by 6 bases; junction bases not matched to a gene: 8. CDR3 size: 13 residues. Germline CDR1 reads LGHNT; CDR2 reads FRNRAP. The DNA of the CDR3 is TGTGCTAGTGCCTTAGGACAGGTTGATGGCTACACCTTC. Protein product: CASALGQVDGYTF.

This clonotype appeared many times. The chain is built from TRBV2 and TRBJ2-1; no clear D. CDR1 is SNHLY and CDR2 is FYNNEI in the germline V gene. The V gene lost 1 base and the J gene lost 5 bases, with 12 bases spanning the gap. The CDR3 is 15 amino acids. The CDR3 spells CASSEERTPNNEQFF. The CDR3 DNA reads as TGTGCCAGCAGTGAAGAGAGGACCCCGAACAATGAGCAGTTCTTC.

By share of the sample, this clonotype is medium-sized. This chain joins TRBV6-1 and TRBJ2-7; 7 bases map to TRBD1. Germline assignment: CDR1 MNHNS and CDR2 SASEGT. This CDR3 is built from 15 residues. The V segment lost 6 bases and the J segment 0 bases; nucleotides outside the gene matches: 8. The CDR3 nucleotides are TGTGCCAGCAGCGCCGGACAGGCGAGCTCCTACGAGCAGTACTTC. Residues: CASSAGQASSYEQYF.